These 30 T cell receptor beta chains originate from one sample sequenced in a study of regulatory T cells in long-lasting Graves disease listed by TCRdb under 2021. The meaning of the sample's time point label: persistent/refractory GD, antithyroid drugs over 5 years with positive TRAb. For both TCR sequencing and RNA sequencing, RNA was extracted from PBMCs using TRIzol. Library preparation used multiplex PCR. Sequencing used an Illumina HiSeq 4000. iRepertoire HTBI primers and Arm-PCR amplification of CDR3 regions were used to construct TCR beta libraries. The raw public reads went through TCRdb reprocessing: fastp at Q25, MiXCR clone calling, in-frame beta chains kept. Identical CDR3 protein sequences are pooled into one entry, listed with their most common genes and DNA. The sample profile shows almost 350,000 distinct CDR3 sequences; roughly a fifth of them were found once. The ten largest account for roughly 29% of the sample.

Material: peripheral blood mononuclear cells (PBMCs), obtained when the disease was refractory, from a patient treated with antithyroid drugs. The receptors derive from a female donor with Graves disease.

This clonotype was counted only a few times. CDR3 coding DNA: TGTGCCAGTAGTATAGATACCCGGGAGATGAGCTATGGCTACACCTTC. Protein sequence: CASSIDTREMSYGYTF. The rearrangement links TRBV19 to TRBJ1-2, with D uncertain. The CDR3 loop spans 16 amino acids. The germline CDR1 and CDR2 sequences are LNHDA and SQIVND (reference sequence). Between the trimmed V and J ends, which lost 0 bases and 4 bases, there was a span of 15 bases.

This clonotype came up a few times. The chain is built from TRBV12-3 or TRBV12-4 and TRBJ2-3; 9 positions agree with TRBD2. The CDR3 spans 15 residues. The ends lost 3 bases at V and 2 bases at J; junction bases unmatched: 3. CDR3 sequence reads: CASSFGGGATDTQYF. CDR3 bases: TGTGCCAGCAGTTTTGGCGGGGGGGCCACAGATACGCAGTATTTT.

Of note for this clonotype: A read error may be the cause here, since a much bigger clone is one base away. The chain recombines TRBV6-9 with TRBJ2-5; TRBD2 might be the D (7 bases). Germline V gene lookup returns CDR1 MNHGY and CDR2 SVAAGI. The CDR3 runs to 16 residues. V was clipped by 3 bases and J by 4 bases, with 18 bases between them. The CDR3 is CASSYRGSGDRETQYF. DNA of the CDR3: TGTGCCAGCAGTTACAGGGGCAGCGGGGATAGAGAGACCCAGTACTTC.

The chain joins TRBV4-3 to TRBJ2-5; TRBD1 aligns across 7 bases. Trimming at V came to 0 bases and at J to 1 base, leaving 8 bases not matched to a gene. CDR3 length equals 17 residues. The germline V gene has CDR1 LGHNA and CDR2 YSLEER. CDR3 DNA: TGCGCCAGCAGCCAAGATATTACAGGGGATCCCCAAGAGACCCAGTACTTC. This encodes CASSQDITGDPQETQYF.

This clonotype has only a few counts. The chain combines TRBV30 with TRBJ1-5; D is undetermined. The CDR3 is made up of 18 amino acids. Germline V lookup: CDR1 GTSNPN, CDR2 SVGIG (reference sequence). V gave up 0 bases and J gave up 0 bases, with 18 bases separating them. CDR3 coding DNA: TGTGCCTGGAGTGTAACGTCAGATCGGATTTATAGCAATCAGCCCCAGCATTTT. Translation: CAWSVTSDRIYSNQPQHF.

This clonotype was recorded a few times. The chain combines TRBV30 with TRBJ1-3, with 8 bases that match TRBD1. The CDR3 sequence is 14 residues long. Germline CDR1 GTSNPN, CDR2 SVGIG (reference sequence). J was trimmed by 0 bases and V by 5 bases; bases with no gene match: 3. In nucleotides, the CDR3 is TGTGCCTGGGGCAGGGGGCTCTCTGGAAACACCATATATTTT. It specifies CAWGRGLSGNTIYF.

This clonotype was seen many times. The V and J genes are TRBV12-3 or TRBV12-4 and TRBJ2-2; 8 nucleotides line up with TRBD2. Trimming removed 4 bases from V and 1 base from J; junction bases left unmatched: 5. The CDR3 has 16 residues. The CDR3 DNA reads TGTGCCAGCAGTTCGGGGACTAGATTGAACACCGGGGAGCTGTTTTTT. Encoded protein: CASSSGTRLNTGELFF.

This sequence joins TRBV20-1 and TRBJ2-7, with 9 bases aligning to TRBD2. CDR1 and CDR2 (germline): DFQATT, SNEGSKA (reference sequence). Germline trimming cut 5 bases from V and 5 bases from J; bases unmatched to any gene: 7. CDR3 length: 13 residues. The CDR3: CSAVAGAANEQYF. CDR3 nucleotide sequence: TGCAGTGCTGTAGCGGGAGCGGCGAACGAGCAGTACTTC.

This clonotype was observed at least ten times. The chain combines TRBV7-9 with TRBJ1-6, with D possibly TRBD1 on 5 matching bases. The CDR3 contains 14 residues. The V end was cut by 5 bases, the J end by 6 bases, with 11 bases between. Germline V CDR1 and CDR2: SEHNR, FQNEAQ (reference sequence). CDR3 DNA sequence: TGTGCCAGCAGCCTCCCCGGGGGTAATTCACCCCTCCACTTT. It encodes CASSLPGGNSPLHF.

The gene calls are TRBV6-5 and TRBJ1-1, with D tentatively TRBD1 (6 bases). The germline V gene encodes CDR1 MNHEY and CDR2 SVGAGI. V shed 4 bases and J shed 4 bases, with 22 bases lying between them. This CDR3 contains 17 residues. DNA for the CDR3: TGTGCCAGCAGTTCGTCCGTACCGGGGGGCAACCCCACTGAAGCTTTCTTT. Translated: CASSSSVPGGNPTEAFF.

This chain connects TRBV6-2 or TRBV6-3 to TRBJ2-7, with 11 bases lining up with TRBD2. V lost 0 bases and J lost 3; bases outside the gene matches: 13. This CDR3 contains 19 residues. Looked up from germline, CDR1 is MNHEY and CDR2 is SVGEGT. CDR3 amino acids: CASSYSGPLTSGGLYEQYF. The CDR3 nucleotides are TGTGCCAGCAGTTACTCAGGGCCGCTCACTAGCGGGGGACTCTACGAGCAGTACTTC.

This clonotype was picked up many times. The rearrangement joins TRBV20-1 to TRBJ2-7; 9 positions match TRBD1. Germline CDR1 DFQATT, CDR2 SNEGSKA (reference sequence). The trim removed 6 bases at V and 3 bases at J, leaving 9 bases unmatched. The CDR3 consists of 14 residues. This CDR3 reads CSASGTGSVYEQYF. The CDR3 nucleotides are TGCAGTGCGTCCGGGACAGGGAGCGTCTACGAGCAGTACTTC.

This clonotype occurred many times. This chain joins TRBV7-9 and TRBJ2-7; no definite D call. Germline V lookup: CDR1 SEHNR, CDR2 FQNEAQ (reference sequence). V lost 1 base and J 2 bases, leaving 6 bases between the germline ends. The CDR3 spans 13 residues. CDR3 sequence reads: CASSLGPPYEQYF. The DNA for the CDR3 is TGTGCCAGCAGCTTAGGGCCCCCCTACGAGCAGTACTTC.

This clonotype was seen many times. The CDR3 loop reads CTAGGITSAEAFF. The CDR3 coding sequence is TGTACCGCAGGGGGCATAACGTCCGCTGAAGCTTTCTTT. V gene TRBV12-3 or TRBV12-4 combines with J gene TRBJ1-1; the match to TRBD1 covers 8 bases. There are 13 residues in the CDR3.

CDR3: CSVEEQLTSTDTQYF. CDR3 nucleotide sequence: TGCAGCGTTGAAGAACAGCTTACTAGCACAGATACGCAGTATTTT. The chain has TRBV29-1 and TRBJ2-3; no reliable D call. The CDR3 has 15 residues. Trimming stripped 0 bases from V and 0 bases from J, with 10 bases between. Germline V CDR1 and CDR2: SQVTM, ANQGSEA.

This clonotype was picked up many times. CDR3 sequence (DNA): TGTGCCAGCAGTTTAATATCGGCGGGAAGGTACGAGCAGTACTTC. It translates to CASSLISAGRYEQYF. The chain couples TRBV28 to TRBJ2-7; perhaps TRBD2 as D (6 bases). This CDR3 contains 15 residues. Germline V CDR1 and CDR2: MDHEN, SYDVKM. The V and J ends lost 2 bases and 4 bases respectively, with 15 bases between them.

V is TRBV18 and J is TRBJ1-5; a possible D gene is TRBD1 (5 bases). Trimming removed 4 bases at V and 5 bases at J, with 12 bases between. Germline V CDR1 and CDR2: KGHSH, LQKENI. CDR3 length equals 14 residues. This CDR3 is CASSQRSGDQPQHF. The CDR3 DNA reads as TGTGCCAGCTCACAGCGGTCGGGGGATCAGCCCCAGCATTTT.

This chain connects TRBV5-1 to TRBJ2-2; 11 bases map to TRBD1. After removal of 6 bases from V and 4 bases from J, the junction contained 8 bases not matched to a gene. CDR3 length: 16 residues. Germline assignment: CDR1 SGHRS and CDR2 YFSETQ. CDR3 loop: CASKTSGTGGTGELFF. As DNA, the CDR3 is TGCGCCAGCAAAACATCCGGGACAGGGGGCACCGGGGAGCTGTTTTTT.

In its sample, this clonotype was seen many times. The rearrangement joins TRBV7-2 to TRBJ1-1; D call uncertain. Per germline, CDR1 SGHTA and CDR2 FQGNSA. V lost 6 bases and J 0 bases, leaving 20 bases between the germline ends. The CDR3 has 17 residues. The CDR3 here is CASSHAPRRSMNTEAFF. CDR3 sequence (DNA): TGTGCCAGCAGTCACGCCCCCCGACGGTCTATGAACACTGAAGCTTTCTTT.

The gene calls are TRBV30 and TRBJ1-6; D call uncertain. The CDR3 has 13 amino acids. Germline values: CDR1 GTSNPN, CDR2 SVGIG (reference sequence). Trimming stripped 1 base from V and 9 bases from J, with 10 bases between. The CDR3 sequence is CAWSGGLGSPLHF. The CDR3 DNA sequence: TGTGCCTGGAGTGGAGGTCTTGGTTCACCCCTCCACTTT.

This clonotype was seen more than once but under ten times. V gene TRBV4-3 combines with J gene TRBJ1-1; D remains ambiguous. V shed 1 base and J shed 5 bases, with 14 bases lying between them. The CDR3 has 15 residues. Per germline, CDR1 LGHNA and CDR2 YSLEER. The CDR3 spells CASSQAGLAGTEAFF. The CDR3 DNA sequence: TGCGCCAGCAGCCAAGCCGGTCTGGCGGGGACTGAAGCTTTCTTT.

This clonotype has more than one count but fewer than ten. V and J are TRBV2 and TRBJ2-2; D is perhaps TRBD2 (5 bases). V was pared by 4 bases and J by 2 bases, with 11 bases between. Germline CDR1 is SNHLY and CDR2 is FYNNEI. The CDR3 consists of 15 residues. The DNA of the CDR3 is TGTGCCAGCAGTGGGCCCACTAGAAACACCGGGGAGCTGTTTTTT. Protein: CASSGPTRNTGELFF.

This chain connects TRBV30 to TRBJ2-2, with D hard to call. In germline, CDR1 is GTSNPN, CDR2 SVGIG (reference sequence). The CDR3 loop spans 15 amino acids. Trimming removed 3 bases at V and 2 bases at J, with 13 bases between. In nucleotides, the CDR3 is TGTGCCTGGAGCCCCCCAGGAACCAACACCGGGGAGCTGTTTTTT. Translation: CAWSPPGTNTGELFF.

The CDR3 region has the DNA TGTGCCAGCAGCTTAGCCTGGACAGGCCGGCCCAATCAGCCCCAGCATTTT. Its protein is CASSLAWTGRPNQPQHF. The J gene is TRBJ1-5, the V gene TRBV7-8, with TRBD1 identical over 7 bases. V dropped 0 bases and J dropped 3; count of bases not matched to a gene: 8. The CDR3 totals 17 residues. Germline V gene data show CDR1 as SGHVS and CDR2 as FQNEAQ.

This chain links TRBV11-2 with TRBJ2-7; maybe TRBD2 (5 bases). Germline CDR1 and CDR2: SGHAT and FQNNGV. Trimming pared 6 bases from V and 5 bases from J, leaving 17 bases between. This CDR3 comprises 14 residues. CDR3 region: CASSFTGRTDEQYF. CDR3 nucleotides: TGTGCCAGCAGTTTCACTGGCAGGACTGACGAGCAGTACTTC.

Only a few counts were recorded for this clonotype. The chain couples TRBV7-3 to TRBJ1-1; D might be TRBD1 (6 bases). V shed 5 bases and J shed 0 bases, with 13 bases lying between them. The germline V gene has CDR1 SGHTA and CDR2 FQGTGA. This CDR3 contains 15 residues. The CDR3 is CASSKDSAVNTEAFF. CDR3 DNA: TGTGCCAGCAGCAAGGACAGTGCCGTGAACACTGAAGCTTTCTTT.

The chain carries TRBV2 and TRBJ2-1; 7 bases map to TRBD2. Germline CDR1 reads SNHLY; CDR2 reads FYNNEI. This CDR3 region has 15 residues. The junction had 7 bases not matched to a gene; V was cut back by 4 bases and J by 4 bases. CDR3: CASSVKRGSYNEQFF. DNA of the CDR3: TGTGCCAGCAGTGTTAAGCGGGGTAGTTACAATGAGCAGTTCTTC.

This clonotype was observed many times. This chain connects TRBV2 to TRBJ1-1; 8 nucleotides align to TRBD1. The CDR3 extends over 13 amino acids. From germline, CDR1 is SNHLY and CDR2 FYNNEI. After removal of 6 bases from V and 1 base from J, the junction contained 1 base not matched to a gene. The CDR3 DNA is TGTGCCAGCAGAGGGACAGGGAACACTGAAGCTTTCTTT. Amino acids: CASRGTGNTEAFF. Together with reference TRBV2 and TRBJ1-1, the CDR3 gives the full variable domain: EPEVTQTPSHQVTQMGQEVILRCVPISNHLYFYWYRQILGQKVEFLVSFYNNEISEKSEIFDDQFSVERPDGSNFTLKIRSTKLEDSAMYFCASRGTGNTEAFFGQGTRLTVV.

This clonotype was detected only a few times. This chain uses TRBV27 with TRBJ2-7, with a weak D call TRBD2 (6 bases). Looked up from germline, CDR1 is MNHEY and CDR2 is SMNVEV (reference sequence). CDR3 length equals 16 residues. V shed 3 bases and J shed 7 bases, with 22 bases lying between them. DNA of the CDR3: TGTGCCAGCAGTTTCTTAACACCGGGCTCTGGGGGGGAGCAGTACTTC. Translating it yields CASSFLTPGSGGEQYF.

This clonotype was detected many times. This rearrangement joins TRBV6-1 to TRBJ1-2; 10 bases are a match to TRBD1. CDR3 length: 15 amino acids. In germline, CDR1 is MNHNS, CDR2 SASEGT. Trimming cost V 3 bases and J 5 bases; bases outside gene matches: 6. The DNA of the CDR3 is TGTGCCAGCAGTGAGTGGGACAGGGGAAATTATGGCTACACCTTC. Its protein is CASSEWDRGNYGYTF.